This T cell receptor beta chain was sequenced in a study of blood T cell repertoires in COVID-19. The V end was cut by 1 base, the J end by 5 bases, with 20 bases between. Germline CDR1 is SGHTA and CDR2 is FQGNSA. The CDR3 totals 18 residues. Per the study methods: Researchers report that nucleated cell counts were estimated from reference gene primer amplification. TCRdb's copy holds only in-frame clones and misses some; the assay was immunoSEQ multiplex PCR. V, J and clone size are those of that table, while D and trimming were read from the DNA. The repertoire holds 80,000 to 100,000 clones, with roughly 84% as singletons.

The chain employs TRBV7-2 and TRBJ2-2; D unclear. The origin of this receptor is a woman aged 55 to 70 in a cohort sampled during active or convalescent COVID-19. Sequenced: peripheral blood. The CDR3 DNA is TGTGCCAGCAGCTTAGTGTTTACCAGCGTGACTTCAACCGGGGAGCTGTTTTTT. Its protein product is CASSLVFTSVTSTGELFF.